The 28 T cell receptor beta chains presented below share a single source sample, sequenced in a study of early T cells in non-severe SARS-CoV-2 infection. TCRdb reprocessed the 5' RACE reads with MiXCR, giving one entry per CDR3 protein. The table includes some 96,000 distinct CDR3 sequences, under 15% detected once. Sequencing was carried out using whole blood. Every receptor here comes from an adult who was a healthcare worker with PCR-confirmed SARS-CoV-2 infection or an uninfected control (not recorded which).

This clonotype was seen only a few times. V and J are TRBV18 and TRBJ2-3, with TRBD2 identical over 8 bases. Trimming took 0 bases from V and 1 from J; bases not matched to a gene: 3. This CDR3 comprises 16 residues. Germline lookup yields CDR1 KGHSH and CDR2 LQKENI. CDR3 loop: CASSPPTGGGTDTQYF. The CDR3 nucleotides read TGTGCCAGCTCACCACCGACGGGAGGGGGCACAGATACGCAGTATTTT.

This chain joins TRBV11-2 and TRBJ2-1; D gene unclear. V was pared by 2 bases and J by 0 bases, with 8 bases between. The CDR3 covers 15 residues. CDR1 SGHAT and CDR2 FQNNGV come from the germline V gene. DNA for the CDR3: TGTGCCAGCAGCTTATTGTTGAGCTCCTACAATGAGCAGTTCTTC. Residues: CASSLLLSSYNEQFF.

This clonotype was recorded a few times. This chain uses TRBV5-1 with TRBJ2-2, with D possibly TRBD1 on 6 matching bases. Trimming removed 1 base from V and 3 bases from J, with 13 bases in between. The germline gives CDR1 SGHRS, CDR2 YFSETQ. CDR3 length equals 16 residues. The CDR3 protein is CASSLWGQDHTGELFF. CDR3 nucleotide sequence: TGCGCCAGCAGCTTGTGGGGGCAGGATCACACCGGGGAGCTGTTTTTT.

There are a few counts of this clonotype. The genes are TRBV7-2 and TRBJ1-2; no definite D call. CDR1 is SGHTA and CDR2 is FQGNSA in the germline V gene. The CDR3 runs to 14 residues. V lost 4 bases and J 7 bases, leaving 16 bases between the germline ends. The CDR3 DNA reads as TGTGCCAGCAGCTCGCCGATTGTTGGCAGTGGCTACACCTTC. This translates into CASSSPIVGSGYTF.

The rearrangement uses TRBV12-3 or TRBV12-4 and TRBJ1-6, with D possibly being TRBD1 (5 bases). V shed 5 bases and J shed 8 bases, with 13 bases lying between them. The CDR3 loop spans 14 amino acids. The chain's CDR3 is CASSPDGDHSPLHF. The CDR3 coding sequence is TGTGCCAGCAGTCCTGACGGGGACCATTCACCCCTCCACTTT.

The chain joins TRBV2 to TRBJ1-4; D unresolved. This CDR3 has 13 amino acids. Per the germline V gene, CDR1 is SNHLY and CDR2 is FYNNEI. The V gene lost 3 bases and the J gene lost 0 bases, with 2 bases spanning the gap. The CDR3 sequence is CASSDATNEKLFF. The CDR3 DNA reads TGTGCCAGCAGTGATGCAACTAATGAAAAACTGTTTTTT.

The CDR3: CASRGGPDTDTQYF. For the CDR3, the DNA is TGTGCCAGCCGGGGAGGGCCGGACACAGATACGCAGTATTTT. The V call is TRBV28, the J call TRBJ2-3, with 7 bases that match TRBD2. The length of the CDR3 is 14 residues. J lost 2 bases, V lost 8 bases, and 7 bases had no gene match. Per the germline V gene, CDR1 is MDHEN and CDR2 is SYDVKM.

This clonotype was seen many times. This chain connects TRBV28 to TRBJ1-2; maybe TRBD1 (5 bases). Germline CDR1 reads MDHEN; CDR2 reads SYDVKM. Trimming pared 5 bases from V and 7 bases from J, leaving 17 bases between. The CDR3 sequence is 14 residues long. In DNA, the CDR3 is TGTGCCAGCAGTCCGAACGCGCAGGGTGGTGGCTACACCTTC. Translating gives CASSPNAQGGGYTF.

This clonotype has just a few counts. This chain links TRBV5-1 with TRBJ2-7; 11 positions agree with TRBD2. The CDR3 is 16 residues long. Germline loops: CDR1 SGHRS, CDR2 YFSETQ. Trimming at V came to 0 bases and at J to 3 bases, leaving 5 bases not matched to a gene. CDR3 bases: TGCGCCAGCAGCTTGGCCATGACTAGCGGGAACTACGAGCAGTACTTC. It is translated as CASSLAMTSGNYEQYF. The variable domain in full, with the rest retrieved from reference TRBV5-1 and TRBJ2-7, is KAGVTQTPRYLIKTRGQQVTLSCSPISGHRSVSWYQQTPGQGLQFLFEYFSETQRNKGNFPGRFSGRQFSNSRSEMNVSTLELGDSALYLCASSLAMTSGNYEQYFGPGTRLTVT.

This chain joins TRBV28 and TRBJ1-2; no clear D. Trimming removed 7 bases from V and 0 bases from J, with 15 bases in between. CDR1 and CDR2 from the germline V gene are MDHEN and SYDVKM. The CDR3 consists of 15 residues. Here the CDR3 reads CASKPGPYSNYGYTF. The CDR3 bases are TGTGCCAGCAAACCCGGACCTTACTCTAACTATGGCTACACCTTC.

This clonotype was seen at least ten times. The CDR3 coding sequence is TGCAGCGTCCGCTCGCACGGGACTAGCGGGAGGGCTGACTACGAGCAGTACTTC. This encodes CSVRSHGTSGRADYEQYF. The chain uses TRBV29-1 and TRBJ2-7; TRBD2 agrees at 16 bases. With 6 bases clipped from V and 3 bases from J, the junction kept 14 bases outside the gene matches. CDR3 length: 18 residues. Germline CDR1 and CDR2: SQVTM and ANQGSEA.

This clonotype was seen repeatedly, ten times or more. The chain is built from TRBV5-1 and TRBJ2-3; D perhaps matches TRBD2 (5 bases). The CDR3 is 17 residues long. Germline loops: CDR1 SGHRS, CDR2 YFSETQ. The germline V and J ends were trimmed by 0 bases and 2 bases, with 16 bases remaining between them. The CDR3 loop is CASSLGYDRGPTDTQYF. For the CDR3, the DNA is TGCGCCAGCAGCTTGGGTTACGACCGAGGGCCCACAGATACGCAGTATTTT.

This clonotype has only a few counts. V usage is TRBV7-2 and J usage is TRBJ2-3, with TRBD1 as a possible D gene (5 bases). The CDR3 runs 15 residues. The V end was cut by 5 bases, the J end by 6 bases, with 18 bases between. Germline V gives CDR1 SGHTA, CDR2 FQGNSA. Written as DNA, the CDR3 is TGTGCCAGCAGCCGAAAGGGGCGGCCGGAGGATACGCAGTATTTT. This sequence encodes CASSRKGRPEDTQYF.

At least ten counts were recorded for this clonotype. The chain is built from TRBV20-1 and TRBJ1-1; D is perhaps TRBD1 (5 bases). This CDR3 has 13 amino acids. CDR1 and CDR2 (germline): DFQATT, SNEGSKA (reference sequence). Trimming took 5 bases from V and 2 from J, leaving 12 bases between them. As DNA, the CDR3 is TGCAGTGCTCCCAGGGAGATTAACACTGAAGCTTTCTTT. This encodes CSAPREINTEAFF.

This clonotype was counted at least ten times. The chain joins TRBV6-1 to TRBJ2-7; D gene unclear. The germline gives CDR1 MNHNS, CDR2 SASEGT. V lost 3 bases to trimming and J lost 3 bases, with 15 bases between them. There are 15 residues in the CDR3. CDR3 bases: TGTGCCAGCAGTGACGGCGGAAGCTTTCACTACGAGCAGTACTTC. It translates to CASSDGGSFHYEQYF.

V is TRBV20-1 and J is TRBJ2-5; no reliable D call. The CDR3 contains 11 residues. Germline V gene sequence: CDR1 DFQATT, CDR2 SNEGSKA (reference sequence). V gave up 3 bases and J gave up 3 bases, with 5 bases separating them. The CDR3 nucleotides read TGCAGTGCTAGCGCTAAAGAGACCCAGTACTTC. Protein sequence: CSASAKETQYF.

The rearrangement links TRBV12-3 or TRBV12-4 to TRBJ1-6; a weak D match, TRBD1 (5 bases). This CDR3 region has 14 residues. Deletions cut 3 bases from V and 7 bases from J, with 10 bases between. CDR3 nucleotide sequence: TGTGCCAGCAGTTTTGGGGGTTCGAATTCACCCCTCCACTTT. It specifies CASSFGGSNSPLHF.

This clonotype was observed a few times. V is TRBV7-8 and J is TRBJ2-1; unclear D gene. Trimming took 1 base from V and 7 from J, leaving 20 bases between them. The CDR3 totals 17 residues. Germline CDR1 is SGHVS and CDR2 is FQNEAQ. The CDR3 loop is CASSLGRTGLPRNEQFF. The DNA of the CDR3 is TGTGCCAGCAGCTTAGGGCGTACGGGCCTACCTAGGAATGAGCAGTTCTTC.

This clonotype was counted at least ten times. This sequence joins TRBV7-9 and TRBJ1-3; D is uncertain. The CDR3 sequence is 14 residues long. Germline V CDR1 and CDR2: SEHNR, FQNEAQ (reference sequence). V lost 3 bases, J lost 3 bases, and 9 bases lay in between. CDR3 protein: CASSLDHFGNTIYF. The CDR3 nucleotides are TGTGCCAGCAGCTTGGACCATTTTGGAAACACCATATATTTT.

The chain recombines TRBV7-8 with TRBJ2-1; D unresolved. CDR3 length: 13 residues. V was cut by 7 bases and J by 0 bases, with 7 bases left in between. Germline V gene data show CDR1 as SGHVS and CDR2 as FQNEAQ. CDR3 sequence reads: CASMESSYNEQFF. CDR3 in DNA: TGTGCCAGCATGGAGAGCTCCTACAATGAGCAGTTCTTC.

The chain links TRBV18 to TRBJ2-3, with D perhaps matching TRBD2 (6 bases). This CDR3 spans 13 amino acids. V was clipped by 5 bases and J by 3 bases, with 9 bases between them. CDR1 and CDR2 (germline): KGHSH, LQKENI. Here the CDR3 DNA reads TGTGCCAGCTCAGCACGGGGGACAGATACGCAGTATTTT. Translation: CASSARGTDTQYF.

This clonotype was seen only a few times. One end of the junction varies from germline; a read error may be responsible. This chain uses TRBV28 with TRBJ2-3, with a weak D call TRBD2 (6 bases). The CDR3 length is 13 residues. Per the germline V gene, CDR1 is MDHEN and CDR2 is SYDVKM. The CDR3 DNA reads TGTGCCAGCAGTTTAACGGGGACTGCCCGTTCCGATTTT. It specifies CASSLTGTARSDF.

This clonotype was seen repeatedly, ten times or more. The chain employs TRBV10-2 and TRBJ1-1, with a weak D call TRBD1 (5 bases). This CDR3 comprises 14 residues. Germline values: CDR1 WSHSY, CDR2 SAAADI. The V and J ends lost 7 bases and 5 bases respectively, with 17 bases between them. CDR3 sequence: CASTEQGRSTEAFF. DNA for the CDR3: TGCGCCAGCACCGAGCAGGGTCGGTCGACTGAAGCTTTCTTT.

The chain couples TRBV15 to TRBJ1-1, with D maybe TRBD1 (6 bases). Trimming stripped 0 bases from V and 2 bases from J, with 16 bases between. The CDR3 runs to 17 residues. Germline V CDR1 and CDR2: LNHNV, YYDKDF (reference sequence). CDR3 DNA sequence: TGTGCCACCAGCAGAGATCTCGCAGGGGCCAAAAACACTGAAGCTTTCTTT. This gives the protein CATSRDLAGAKNTEAFF.

This clonotype was observed a handful of times. The chain combines TRBV28 with TRBJ2-1, with a weak D call TRBD2 (6 bases). This CDR3 has 15 amino acids. V was cut by 5 bases and J by 5 bases, with 16 bases left in between. From germline, CDR1 is MDHEN and CDR2 SYDVKM. CDR3 amino acids: CASSRETRRHNEQFF. CDR3 coding DNA: TGTGCCAGCAGTAGGGAGACTAGAAGACACAATGAGCAGTTCTTC. Full variable domain (missing parts from reference TRBV28 and TRBJ2-1): DVKVTQSSRYLVKRTGEKVFLECVQDMDHENMFWYRQDPGLGLRLIYFSYDVKMKEKGDIPEGYSVSREKKERFSLILESASTNQTSMYLCASSRETRRHNEQFFGPGTRLTVL.

V usage is TRBV6-2 or TRBV6-3 and J usage is TRBJ2-1; D not resolved. Germline V gene data show CDR1 as MNHEY and CDR2 as SVGEGT. CDR3 size: 13 residues. The V end lost 2 bases, the J end lost 7 bases, and 9 bases lay between the germline ends. The CDR3 protein is CASSYGSFNEQFF. CDR3 coding DNA: TGTGCCAGCAGTTACGGGTCTTTTAATGAGCAGTTCTTC.

This clonotype was seen repeatedly, ten times or more. The V and J genes are TRBV20-1 and TRBJ2-1; D unresolved. CDR1 is DFQATT, CDR2 SNEGSKA, per germline (reference sequence). With 3 bases removed from V and 5 bases from J, the gap between germline ends came to 14 bases. The CDR3 has 14 residues. The CDR3 DNA sequence: TGCAGTGCTAGTATGCCTACCGAAGACAATGAGCAGTTCTTC. Translation: CSASMPTEDNEQFF.

J is TRBJ2-5 and V is TRBV28; 16 bases fit TRBD2. Germline trimming cut 6 bases from V and 6 bases from J; bases unmatched to any gene: 4. Germline V gives CDR1 MDHEN, CDR2 SYDVKM. This CDR3 spans 15 amino acids. CDR3 sequence reads: CASSPGLAGGKTQYF. CDR3 in DNA: TGTGCCAGCAGCCCGGGACTAGCGGGAGGGAAGACCCAGTACTTC.